A selection of T cell receptor beta chains follows, all from one sample in a study of T cell repertoires in cytomegalovirus infection. TCRdb fed the reads into MiXCR, producing one record per CDR3 protein. This table holds around 900,000 distinct CDR3 sequences, around 32% found once. Their specific antigens are unknown. Specimen: cultured CD8+ T cells from PBMCs, collected from culture after CMV antigen stimulation. All receptors come from a human donor in good health (CMV status not recorded). Some clones in this sample may be carry-over from other donors' samples. CDR3s include the opening cysteine and the closing phenylalanine or tryptophan. Each record gives: V gene, D gene, J gene, clone size, CDR3 DNA, CDR3 protein. The D gene is left open where the match is weak. Rows may omit the clone size; those that give it use once, few, many or a size class.

TRBV5-1	NA	TRBJ2-4	NA	TGCGCCAGCAGCTTGGCATGCGGGACCACATATTCCCTACTAGCCAAAAACATTCAGTACTTC	CASSLACGTTYSLLAKNIQYF
TRBV7-2	NA	TRBJ1-2	few	TGTGCCAGCAGCTTAGTCGAGGGCGTAGAGCGGAACTATGGCTACACCTTC	CASSLVEGVERNYGYTF
TRBV4-1	NA	TRBJ2-7	NA	TGCGCCAGCAGCCTGTGGGGCCGATACGAGCAGTACTTC	CASSLWGRYEQYF
TRBV7-6	NA	TRBJ1-3	NA	TGTGCCAGCAGCTCAGACACCATATATTTT	CASSSDTIYF
TRBV12-3/TRBV12-4	NA	TRBJ1-5	NA	TGTGCCAGCAGTTACTGGGGGCCTTGGAATCAGCCCCAGCATTTT	CASSYWGPWNQPQHF
TRBV7-6	NA	TRBJ1-2	few	TGTGCCAGCAGCCCAGGGAGTATACAGGGAGCCCCCTATGGCTACACCTTC	CASSPGSIQGAPYGYTF
TRBV2	NA	TRBJ1-2	NA	TGTGCCAGCGGTGATAGGATCTATGGCTACACCTTC	CASGDRIYGYTF
TRBV6-2/TRBV6-3	TRBD2	TRBJ2-3	few	TGTGCCACCATCTTTGAGCGGGGGCGCACAGATACGCAGTATTTT	CATIFERGRTDTQYF
TRBV15	TRBD1	TRBJ1-5	NA	TGTGCCACCAGCAGGGACAGGGGGCTGGAGCCCCAGCATTTT	CATSRDRGLEPQHF
TRBV29-1	TRBD1	TRBJ1-1	NA	TGCAGCGTGGGGGGTGGGACAGCGAACACTGAAGCTTTCTTT	CSVGGGTANTEAFF
TRBV24-1	NA	TRBJ2-3	NA	TGTGCCACCAGTGATTTACGATCTCGTACGCAGTATTTT	CATSDLRSRTQYF
TRBV27	NA	TRBJ1-1	few	TGTGCCAGCAGTCCGGCATTGACCGGAGCTAACACTGAAGCTTTCTTT	CASSPALTGANTEAFF
TRBV15	NA	TRBJ2-1	NA	TGTGCCACCAGCAGAGATAAAGGGGGATCTTACAATGAGCAGTTCTTC	CATSRDKGGSYNEQFF
TRBV10-3	NA	TRBJ2-7	few	TGTGCCATCAGGGGTGGGCCCGGAAACGAGCAGTACTTC	CAIRGGPGNEQYF
TRBV27	TRBD1	TRBJ1-2	NA	TGTGCCAGCACAGGGGGCCGGGGCTACACCTTC	CASTGGRGYTF
TRBV27	TRBD1	TRBJ2-1	NA	TGTGCCAGCAGGAGGGGACAGGGCTATGAGCAGTTCTTC	CASRRGQGYEQFF
TRBV6-6	NA	TRBJ1-4	NA	TGTGCCAGCAGTTATGAGGGCGCCGAAAAACTGTTTTTT	CASSYEGAEKLFF
TRBV29-1	NA	TRBJ2-1	few	TGCAGCATGAAAGGACAGAACAATGAGCAGTTCTTC	CSMKGQNNEQFF
TRBV7-6	NA	TRBJ2-7	few	TGTGCCAGCAGCTTAGGGAAAGGTATTTTCTACGAGCAGTACTTC	CASSLGKGIFYEQYF
TRBV12-3/TRBV12-4	NA	TRBJ1-2	NA	TGTGCCAGCAGTTTGGGGGGGCGCGCCCTAGGCTATGGCTACACCTTC	CASSLGGRALGYGYTF
TRBV10-3	TRBD1	TRBJ1-1	NA	TGTGCCATCGGGGACAGGGTCGGCACTGAAGCTTTCTTT	CAIGDRVGTEAFF
TRBV29-1	NA	TRBJ1-1	NA	TGCAGCGCCGATGGAGCAGGGATGACTGAAGCTTTCTTT	CSADGAGMTEAFF
TRBV7-2	NA	TRBJ2-1	many	TGTGCCAGCAGCTTAATAGGGGGCTCCTACAATGAGCAGTTCTTC	CASSLIGGSYNEQFF
TRBV4-2	NA	TRBJ1-1	NA	TGTGCCAGCAGCCTCTCTCGAGAGGGGCATACTGAAGCTTTCTTT	CASSLSREGHTEAFF
TRBV7-6	TRBD2	TRBJ2-1	few	TGTGCCAGCAGCTTTTCCCAGCGGGGGGGCAACAATGAGCAGTTCTTC	CASSFSQRGGNNEQFF
TRBV12-3/TRBV12-4	NA	TRBJ1-2	many	TGTGCCAGCAGCTTATCGGGGGGTGGCTACACCTTC	CASSLSGGGYTF
TRBV19	NA	TRBJ2-1	NA	TGTGCCAGTAGTATAGTGAGTGGGAGCTCCTACAATGAGCAGTTCTTC	CASSIVSGSSYNEQFF
TRBV7-2	NA	TRBJ2-1	many	TGTGCCAGCAGCTTAGGCGTGGGGAACTACAATGAGCAGTTCTTC	CASSLGVGNYNEQFF
TRBV6-6	NA	TRBJ2-5	NA	TGTGCCAGCAGTTACTACACGGCACAAGAGACCCAGTACTTC	CASSYYTAQETQYF
TRBV10-3	NA	TRBJ1-2	few	TGTGCCATCAGAGGTGGAGGAAACAGGTCCTGGTATGGCTACACCTTC	CAIRGGGNRSWYGYTF
TRBV6-5	TRBD1	TRBJ1-1	NA	TGTGCCAGCAGTTACCCGGGACAGGTTTCTGAAGCTTTCTTT	CASSYPGQVSEAFF
TRBV28	NA	TRBJ2-1	NA	TGTGCCAGCAGTTTAGGGCTGAAAGATGAGCAGTTCTTC	CASSLGLKDEQFF
TRBV10-3	NA	TRBJ2-7	NA	TGTGCCATCTTGGCCGGGACGGAACCCTACGAGCAGTACTTC	CAILAGTEPYEQYF
TRBV29-1	NA	TRBJ2-1	NA	TGCAGCGGGCTAACCAATGAGCAGTTCTTC	CSGLTNEQFF
TRBV24-1	NA	TRBJ1-5	NA	TGTGCCACCCGGGACACCGGCTCCAATCAGCCCCAGCATTTT	CATRDTGSNQPQHF
TRBV7-6	NA	TRBJ2-7	NA	TGTGCCAGCAGCTTCCCTTGGTCTGTTCCCTACGAGCAGTACTTC	CASSFPWSVPYEQYF
TRBV5-1	NA	TRBJ2-3	few	TGCGCCAGCAGCTTGGAAAAGGGCGGGGGCACAGATACGCAGTATTTT	CASSLEKGGGTDTQYF
TRBV28	NA	TRBJ2-5	NA	TGTGCCAGCAGTCTTGACGGGACACCACTGAGGACCCAGTACTTC	CASSLDGTPLRTQYF
TRBV6-8	NA	TRBJ2-3	NA	TGTGCCAGCAGTTACTCCTTATCGTCGTTTCAGCTGTCAGATACGCAGTATTTT	CASSYSLSSFQLSDTQYF
TRBV28	TRBD1	TRBJ1-2	NA	TGTGCCACCATAGTCCATCGACAGGGGATTAACTATGGCTACACCTTC	CATIVHRQGINYGYTF
TRBV4-1	TRBD2	TRBJ2-1	NA	TGCGCCAGCAGCCCGATCGGGGGGTCCAATGAGCAGTTCTTC	CASSPIGGSNEQFF
TRBV29-1	NA	TRBJ1-5	few	TGCAGCGTTGTAGTTTCCCAAGGACAGCCCCAGCATTTT	CSVVVSQGQPQHF
TRBV7-9	NA	TRBJ2-1	few	TGTGCCAGCATCCGGGACCCCCACAATGAGCAGTTCTTC	CASIRDPHNEQFF
TRBV5-6	TRBD1	TRBJ2-1	few	TGTGCCAGCAGCTTGGAGGACAGGTGGTCCTACAATGAGCAGTTCTTC	CASSLEDRWSYNEQFF
TRBV10-3	NA	TRBJ2-3	NA	TGTGCCATCAGCCCCGACGGAAACACAGATACGCAGTATTTT	CAISPDGNTDTQYF
TRBV4-1	NA	TRBJ2-1	NA	TGCGCCAGCAGCCAAGATCCCCTCTTTACGGGCAATGAGCAGTTCTTC	CASSQDPLFTGNEQFF
TRBV12-3/TRBV12-4	TRBD1	TRBJ2-1	many	TGTGCCAGCAGTTCAACTCGGGACAGTGGGCCTTACAATGAGCAGTTCTTC	CASSSTRDSGPYNEQFF
TRBV10-2	NA	TRBJ1-5	NA	TGCGCCAGGAGTGAGTTTGAGGGTTTGGATCAGCCCCAGCATTTT	CARSEFEGLDQPQHF
TRBV6-6	TRBD1	TRBJ2-3	many	TGTGCCAGCAGGTACTGGACAGGGGGCCGGACAGATACGCAGTATTTT	CASRYWTGGRTDTQYF
TRBV12-3/TRBV12-4	NA	TRBJ2-2	many	TGTGCCAGCCGGCCGGACACCGGGGAGCTGTTTTTT	CASRPDTGELFF
TRBV14	NA	TRBJ2-7	NA	TGTGCCAGCAGCCAAGTAGAACGTTACAACGAGCAGTACTTC	CASSQVERYNEQYF